This passage covers 6 T cell receptor beta chains from one sample sequenced in a study of blood T cell repertoires in COVID-19. Assay used: immunoSEQ multiplex PCR; TCRdb lists only in-frame clones, some missing. The sample lists tens of thousands of clones; about 90% were seen once. The sequenced sample was peripheral blood. The receptors stem from a human donor in a cohort sampled during active COVID-19.

CDR3 amino acids: CASSPPRGITEAFF. The CDR3 DNA reads TGTGCCAGCTCACCACCACGGGGAATCACTGAAGCTTTCTTT. The chain uses TRBV18 and TRBJ1-1; D not resolved. The germline V and J ends were trimmed by 0 bases and 4 bases, with 9 bases remaining between them. The CDR3 loop spans 14 amino acids. CDR1 and CDR2 from the germline V gene are KGHSH and LQKENI.

The genes are TRBV2 and TRBJ1-4; D unclear. Germline CDR1 reads SNHLY; CDR2 reads FYNNEI. The V and J ends lost 6 bases and 0 bases respectively, with 11 bases between them. This CDR3 is built from 15 residues. CDR3 protein: CASRGQPATNEKLFF. CDR3 bases: TGTGCCAGCAGGGGCCAACCTGCAACTAATGAAAAACTGTTTTTT.

The chain combines TRBV6-4 with TRBJ2-6, with TRBD1 matching over 7 bases. The J segment lost 0 bases and the V segment lost 0 bases, leaving 5 bases of the junction unmatched. The CDR3 has 18 amino acids. CDR1 MRHNA and CDR2 SNTAGT come from the germline V gene. CDR3 loop: CASSDSNRGPSGANVLTF. The CDR3 bases are TGTGCCAGCAGTGACTCGAACAGGGGACCCTCTGGGGCCAACGTCCTGACTTTC.

This chain connects TRBV29-1 to TRBJ2-3, with a tentative D call TRBD1 (5 bases). V dropped 7 bases and J dropped 1 base, with 9 bases sitting between them. Germline V gives CDR1 SQVTM, CDR2 ANQGSEA. The length of the CDR3 is 12 residues. This chain's CDR3 is CSGATGTDTQYF. CDR3 coding DNA: TGCAGCGGTGCGACAGGCACAGATACGCAGTATTTT.

This chain joins TRBV6-5 and TRBJ1-1; the D is unclear. V shed 6 bases and J shed 2 bases, with 7 bases lying between them. Germline V lookup: CDR1 MNHEY, CDR2 SVGAGI. The CDR3 sequence is 12 residues long. The CDR3 here is CASRSSNTEAFF. The DNA for the CDR3 is TGTGCCAGCAGGAGTAGCAACACTGAAGCTTTCTTT.

The rearrangement joins TRBV3-1 (or the pseudogene TRBV3-2) to TRBJ2-1; TRBD1 matches at 7 bases. CDR1 and CDR2 (germline): LGHDT, YNNKEL (reference sequence). The CDR3 consists of 14 residues. V dropped 2 bases and J dropped 5; count of bases not matched to a gene: 3. Written as DNA, the CDR3 is TGTGCCAGCAGCCAACTAGACAGGGACAATGAGCAGTTCTTC. Translated, it gives CASSQLDRDNEQFF.